This T cell receptor beta chain was profiled in a study of T cells in tumors after PD-1 blockade. The protocol was immunoSEQ multiplex PCR, while the TCRdb copy is restricted to in-frame clones and leaves out a portion. The table shows roughly 12,000 clones, with approximately 64% occurring only once. CDR3 size: 12 residues. V lost 6 bases and J 4 bases, leaving 10 bases between the germline ends. Germline V gene sequence: CDR1 MDHEN, CDR2 SYDVKM. This sequence was found in a human donor with cutaneous squamous cell carcinoma. The specimen comprised tumor tissue, sampled before anti-PD-1 treatment. This chain links TRBV28 with TRBJ2-7, with D perhaps matching TRBD1 (5 bases). The CDR3 protein is CASRPTAYEQYF. In DNA form, the CDR3 reads TGTGCCAGCAGACCGACAGCGTACGAGCAGTACTTC.